This TCR beta chain was captured in a study of blood T cell repertoires in COVID-19. In the study overall: The United States, Italy and Spain supplied acute and convalescent COVID-19 samples. T cells, B-cell-depleted T cells, or PBMCs supplied cDNA or gDNA.

Authors' methods: Counts of nucleated cells, estimated from reference gene primer amplification, were obtained. Using immunoSEQ multiplex PCR, the repertoire was profiled, and TCRdb retains in-frame clones only, with some absent. V, J and clone size are those of that table, while D and trimming were read from the DNA. The table has hundreds of thousands of clones, around nine tenths seen once. The CDR3 runs to 18 residues. CDR1 is SGDLS and CDR2 is YYNGEE in the germline V gene. The junction had 10 bases not matched to a gene; V was cut back by 0 bases and J by 0 bases. The chain links TRBV9 to TRBJ2-5, with 8 bases that match TRBD2. Sequencing used peripheral blood. This receptor was taken from a woman aged 60-75 years who had recovered from COVID-19. CDR3 loop: CASSVGGAGELYQETQYF. The CDR3 region has the DNA TGTGCCAGCAGCGTAGGTGGAGCGGGGGAGCTGTACCAAGAGACCCAGTACTTC.